This T cell receptor (beta chain) was found in a study of yellow fever vaccine responses in identical twins. MiXCR, applied by TCRdb to the RT-PCR reads, yields one record per CDR3 protein. The table records 2,500 to 3,000 distinct CDR3 sequences, around 90% of them present only once. The V gene's germline CDR1 is SGHNT and CDR2 YENEEA. The CDR3 is made up of 11 amino acids. V gave up 2 bases and J gave up 2 bases, with 1 base separating them. This rearrangement joins TRBV11-3 to TRBJ2-7; no clear D. Source: T cells from blood (PBMCs), unsorted or a sorted subset (not recorded which), taken before or after yellow fever vaccination (not recorded which). The sequence was obtained from a female donor who received the yellow fever vaccine. The CDR3, as DNA: TGTGCCAGCAGCTTAACCTACGAGCAGTACTTC. Translation gives CASSLTYEQYF.